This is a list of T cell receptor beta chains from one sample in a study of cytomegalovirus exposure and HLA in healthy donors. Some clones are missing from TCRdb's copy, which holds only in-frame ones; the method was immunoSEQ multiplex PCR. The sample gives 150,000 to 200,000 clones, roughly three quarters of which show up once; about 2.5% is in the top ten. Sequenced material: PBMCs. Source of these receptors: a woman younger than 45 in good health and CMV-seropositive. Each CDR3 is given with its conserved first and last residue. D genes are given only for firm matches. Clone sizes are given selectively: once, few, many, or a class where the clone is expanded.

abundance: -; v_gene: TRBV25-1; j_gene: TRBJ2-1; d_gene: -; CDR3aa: CASMGPGSYNEQFF; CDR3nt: TGTGCCAGCATGGGGCCCGGGTCCTACAATGAGCAGTTCTTC
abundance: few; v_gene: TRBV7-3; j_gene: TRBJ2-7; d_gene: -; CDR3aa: CASKLRMTSYEQYF; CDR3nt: TGTGCCAGCAAGCTGCGGATGACCTCCTACGAGCAGTACTTC
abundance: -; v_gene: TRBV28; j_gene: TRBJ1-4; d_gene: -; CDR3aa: CASAGGGRNEKLFF; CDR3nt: TGTGCCAGCGCGGGCGGGGGGAGAAATGAAAAACTGTTTTTT
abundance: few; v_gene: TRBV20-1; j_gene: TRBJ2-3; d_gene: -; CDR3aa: CSAVPEDTQYF; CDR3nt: TGCAGTGCTGTACCGGAGGATACGCAGTATTTT
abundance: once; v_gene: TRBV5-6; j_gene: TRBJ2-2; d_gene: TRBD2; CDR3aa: CASSTRLAGALDDTGELFF; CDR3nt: TGTGCCAGCAGCACCCGACTAGCGGGGGCCCTCGATGACACCGGGGAGCTGTTTTTT
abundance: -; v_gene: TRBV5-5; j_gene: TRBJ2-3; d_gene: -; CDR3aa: CASSRRSGLEGDTQYF; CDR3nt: TGTGCCAGCAGCCGAAGATCGGGCCTTGAGGGAGATACGCAGTATTTT
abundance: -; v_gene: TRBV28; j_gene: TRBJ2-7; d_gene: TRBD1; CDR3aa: CASRPGQYYEQYF; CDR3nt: TGTGCCAGCAGACCGGGACAGTACTACGAGCAGTACTTC
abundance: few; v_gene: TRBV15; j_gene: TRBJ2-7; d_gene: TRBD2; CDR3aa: CATSRDSSGGYEQYF; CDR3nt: TGTGCCACCAGCAGAGATTCCAGCGGGGGCTACGAGCAGTACTTC
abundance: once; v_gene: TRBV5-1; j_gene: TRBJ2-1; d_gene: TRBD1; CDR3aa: CASSLTGDEQFF; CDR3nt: TGCGCCAGCAGCCTGACAGGGGATGAGCAGTTCTTC
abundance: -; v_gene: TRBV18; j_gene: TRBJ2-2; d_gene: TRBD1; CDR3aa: CASSYGQGYTGELFF; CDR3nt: TGTGCCAGCTCATACGGACAGGGCTACACCGGGGAGCTGTTTTTT
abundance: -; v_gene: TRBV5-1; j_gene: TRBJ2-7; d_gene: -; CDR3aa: CASSFNAYEQYF; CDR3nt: TGCGCCAGCAGTTTTAACGCCTACGAGCAGTACTTC
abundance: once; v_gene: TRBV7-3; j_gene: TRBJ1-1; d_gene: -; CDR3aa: CASSAEGTEAFF; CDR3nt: TGTGCCAGCAGCGCCGAGGGCACTGAAGCTTTCTTT
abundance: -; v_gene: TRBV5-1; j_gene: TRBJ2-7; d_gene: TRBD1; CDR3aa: CASSLGVGQGTYEQYF; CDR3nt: TGCGCCAGCAGCTTGGGGGTGGGACAGGGCACCTACGAGCAGTACTTC
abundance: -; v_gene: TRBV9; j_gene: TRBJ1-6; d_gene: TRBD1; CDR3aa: CASSASPGQGTYNSPLHF; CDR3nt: TGTGCCAGCAGCGCATCACCGGGACAGGGGACCTATAATTCACCCCTCCACTTT
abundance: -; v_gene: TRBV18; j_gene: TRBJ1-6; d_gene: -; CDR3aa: CASSPRQDNSPLHF; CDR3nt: TGTGCCAGCTCACCAAGACAGGATAATTCACCCCTCCACTTT
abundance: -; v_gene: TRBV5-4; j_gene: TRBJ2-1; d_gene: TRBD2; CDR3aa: CASSRNGLAGNNEQFF; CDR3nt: TGTGCCAGCAGCCGGAATGGGCTAGCGGGAAACAATGAGCAGTTCTTC
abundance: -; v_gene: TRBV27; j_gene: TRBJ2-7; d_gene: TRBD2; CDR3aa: CASSRASGVAYEQYF; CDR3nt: TGTGCCAGCAGCCGCGCTAGCGGGGTTGCCTACGAGCAGTACTTC
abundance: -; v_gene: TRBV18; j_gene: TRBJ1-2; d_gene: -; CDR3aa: CASSPGEIPGRGYTF; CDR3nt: TGTGCCAGCTCACCAGGAGAGATTCCAGGGCGAGGCTACACCTTC
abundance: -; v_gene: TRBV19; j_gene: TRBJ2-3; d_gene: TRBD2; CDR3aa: CASSVPLGLAEDTQYF; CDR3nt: TGTGCCAGTAGTGTTCCCCTAGGACTAGCTGAAGATACGCAGTATTTT
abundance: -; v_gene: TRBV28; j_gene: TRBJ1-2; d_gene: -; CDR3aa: CASSFARQVYGYTF; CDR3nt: TGTGCCAGCAGTTTCGCCCGACAGGTCTATGGCTACACCTTC
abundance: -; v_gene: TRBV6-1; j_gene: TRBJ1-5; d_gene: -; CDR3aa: CASSEDTGYGNQPQHF; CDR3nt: TGTGCCAGCAGTGAAGACACAGGGTATGGCAATCAGCCCCAGCATTTT
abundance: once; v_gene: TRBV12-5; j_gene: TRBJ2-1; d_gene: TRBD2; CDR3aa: CASGLVGRGGYNEQFF; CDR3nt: TGTGCTAGTGGTTTGGTCGGGCGGGGGGGCTACAATGAGCAGTTCTTC
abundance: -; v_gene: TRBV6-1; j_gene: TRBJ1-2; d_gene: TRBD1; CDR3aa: CASSDRHRGGYGYTF; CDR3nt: TGTGCCAGCAGTGACCGGCACAGGGGGGGGTATGGCTACACCTTC
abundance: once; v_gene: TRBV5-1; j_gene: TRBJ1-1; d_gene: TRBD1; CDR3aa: CASSATGGPSTEAFF; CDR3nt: TGCGCCAGCAGCGCGACAGGGGGCCCGAGCACTGAAGCTTTCTTT
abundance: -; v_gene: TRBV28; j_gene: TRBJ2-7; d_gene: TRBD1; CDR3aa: CATSGTGPYEQYF; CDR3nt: TGTGCCACCTCCGGGACAGGTCCCTACGAGCAGTACTTC
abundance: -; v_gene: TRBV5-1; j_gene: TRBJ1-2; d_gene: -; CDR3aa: CASRAEPNYGYTF; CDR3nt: TGCGCCAGCAGGGCCGAACCAAACTATGGCTACACCTTC
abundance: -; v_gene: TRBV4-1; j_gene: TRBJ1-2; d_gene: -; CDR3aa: CASSQGGGGASGYTF; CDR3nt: TGCGCCAGCAGCCAAGGGGGCGGGGGAGCAAGTGGCTACACCTTC
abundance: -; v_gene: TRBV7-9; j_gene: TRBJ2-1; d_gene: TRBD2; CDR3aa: CASGDYPNEQFF; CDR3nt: TGTGCCAGCGGGGACTACCCGAATGAGCAGTTCTTC
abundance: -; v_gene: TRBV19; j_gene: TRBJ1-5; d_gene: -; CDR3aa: CASSMGTQGLGQPQHF; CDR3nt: TGTGCCAGTAGTATGGGGACACAGGGTCTCGGTCAGCCCCAGCATTTT
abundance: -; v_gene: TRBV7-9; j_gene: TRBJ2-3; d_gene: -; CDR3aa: CASSTRLPRTDTQYF; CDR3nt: TGTGCCAGCAGCACCAGACTACCCCGCACAGATACGCAGTATTTT
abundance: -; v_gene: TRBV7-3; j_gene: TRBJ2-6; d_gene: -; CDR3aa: CASSFYRGGWLSGANVLTF; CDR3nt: TGTGCCAGCAGCTTCTACAGGGGGGGGTGGCTCTCTGGGGCCAACGTCCTGACTTTC
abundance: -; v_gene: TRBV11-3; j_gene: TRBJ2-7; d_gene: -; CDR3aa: CASSLRRSYGQYF; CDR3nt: TGTGCCAGCAGCTTAAGGAGGTCCTACGGGCAGTACTTC
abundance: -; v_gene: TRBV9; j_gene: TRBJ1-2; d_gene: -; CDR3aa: CASSGGQSFNYGYTF; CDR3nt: TGTGCCAGCAGCGGCGGACAGAGCTTTAACTATGGCTACACCTTC
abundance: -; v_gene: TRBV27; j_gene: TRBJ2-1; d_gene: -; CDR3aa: CASSPPSGASSYNEQFF; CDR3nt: TGTGCCAGCAGTCCACCGAGCGGAGCCAGCTCCTACAATGAGCAGTTCTTC
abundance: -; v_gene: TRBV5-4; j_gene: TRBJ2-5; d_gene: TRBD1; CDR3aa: CASSSRNRGETQYF; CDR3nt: TGTGCCAGCAGCTCCCGAAACAGGGGAGAGACCCAGTACTTC
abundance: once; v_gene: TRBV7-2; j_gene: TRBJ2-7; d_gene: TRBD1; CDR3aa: CASSQDRVGSYEQYF; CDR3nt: TGTGCCAGCAGCCAAGACAGGGTCGGATCGTACGAGCAGTACTTC
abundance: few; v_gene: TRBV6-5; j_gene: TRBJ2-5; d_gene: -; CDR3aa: CASSYGGSETQYF; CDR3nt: TGTGCCAGCAGTTACGGGGGGTCCGAGACCCAGTACTTC
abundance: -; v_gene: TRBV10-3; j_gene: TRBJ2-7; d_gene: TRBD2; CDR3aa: CAISSSGGEQYF; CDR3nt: TGTGCCATCAGTTCTAGCGGGGGCGAGCAGTACTTC
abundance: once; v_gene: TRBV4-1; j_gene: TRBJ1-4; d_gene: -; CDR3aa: CASSQGAPANEKLFF; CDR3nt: TGCGCCAGCAGCCAAGGAGCTCCGGCTAATGAAAAACTGTTTTTT
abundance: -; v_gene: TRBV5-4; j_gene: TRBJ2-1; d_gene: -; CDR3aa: CASSLGAREQFF; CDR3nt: TGTGCCAGCAGCTTGGGGGCAAGGGAGCAGTTCTTC
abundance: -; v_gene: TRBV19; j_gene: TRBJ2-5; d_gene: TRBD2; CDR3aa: CASSGLAGGETQYF; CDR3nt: TGTGCCAGTTCAGGACTAGCGGGAGGGGAGACCCAGTACTTC
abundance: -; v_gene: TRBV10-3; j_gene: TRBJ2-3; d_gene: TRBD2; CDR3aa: CAISARGTSGGPSTDTQYF; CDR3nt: TGTGCCATCAGTGCTCGAGGGACTAGCGGGGGACCTAGCACAGATACGCAGTATTTT
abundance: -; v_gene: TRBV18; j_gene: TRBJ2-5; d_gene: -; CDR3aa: CASSPPRGRETQYF; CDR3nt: TGTGCCAGCTCACCTCCCCGAGGGAGAGAGACCCAGTACTTC
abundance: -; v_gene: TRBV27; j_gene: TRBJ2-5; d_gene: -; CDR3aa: CASSLRAETQYF; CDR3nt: TGTGCCAGCAGTTTAAGAGCTGAGACCCAGTACTTC
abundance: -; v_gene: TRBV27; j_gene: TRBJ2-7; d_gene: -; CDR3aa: CASSGGGAYEQYF; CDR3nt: TGTGCCAGCAGCGGCGGAGGAGCCTACGAGCAGTACTTC
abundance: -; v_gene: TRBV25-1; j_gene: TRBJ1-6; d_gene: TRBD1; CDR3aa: CASNRTGGVSPLHF; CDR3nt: TGTGCCAGCAACCGGACAGGGGGCGTTTCACCCCTCCACTTT